This entry describes one TCR beta chain. Trimming took off 6 bases at V and 7 bases at J, with 21 bases between the two ends. CDR1 and CDR2 from the germline V gene are SGHDN and FVKESK. CDR3 length equals 15 residues. This record belongs to a study of technical replicates of blood from a handful of donors. Sequencing was performed with immunoSEQ multiplex PCR; in TCRdb, only in-frame clones are kept and a portion is missing. This sample has about 13,000 clones; approximately 86% occur once, and the top ten carry about an eighth. The chain couples TRBV14 to TRBJ1-1; D may be TRBD1 (5 bases). The source material was PBMCs. This receptor was taken from a human donor in good health. CDR3 region: CASSPSAGQYSEAFF. The CDR3 DNA reads TGTGCCAGCAGTCCATCGGCAGGGCAGTATAGTGAAGCTTTCTTT.